The 32 T cell receptor beta chains below all came from one sample that was sequenced in a study of T-cell memory formation after mild COVID-19. TCRdb re-analysed the 5' RACE reads in MiXCR, keeping a single row per CDR3 protein. The sample lists roughly 300,000 distinct CDR3 sequences, 7.5% to 9.5% occurring once. Sequenced: PBMCs or a T cell subset sorted from them (not recorded which). These receptor sequences come from a man between 18 and 35 years old who had mild COVID-19 (a few samples of this study predate the infection). Cell type and time point are not known.

CDR3 DNA sequence: TGTGCCAGCAGCATATCCGGGACAGGGTCTGAAGCTTTCTTT. This translates into CASSISGTGSEAFF. The rearrangement links TRBV7-2 to TRBJ1-1, with 9 nucleotides matching TRBD1. Per germline, CDR1 SGHTA and CDR2 FQGNSA. The length of the CDR3 is 14 residues. Germline trimming cut 5 bases from V and 6 bases from J; bases unmatched to any gene: 7. The full variable domain, completed using reference TRBV7-2 and TRBJ1-1, is GAGVSQSPSNKVTEKGKDVELRCDPISGHTALYWYRQSLGQGLEFLIYFQGNSAPDKSGLPSDRFSAERTGGSVSTLTIQRTQQEDSAVYLCASSISGTGSEAFFGQGTRLTVV.

This clonotype has ten or more counts. This chain links TRBV6-5 with TRBJ2-3; D gene ambiguous. This CDR3 region has 13 residues. Per the germline V gene, CDR1 is MNHEY and CDR2 is SVGAGI. V lost 5 bases, J lost 1 base, and 7 bases lay in between. CDR3 sequence (DNA): TGTGCCAGCAGTAGAGGCGGCACAGATACGCAGTATTTT. It encodes CASSRGGTDTQYF.

The sample holds a few counts of this clonotype. The rearrangement links TRBV7-2 to TRBJ2-3; 7 positions agree with TRBD2. Germline lookup yields CDR1 SGHTA and CDR2 FQGNSA. This CDR3 contains 16 residues. V trimming: 6 bases; J trimming: 0 bases; junction bases outside the gene matches: 9. CDR3 in DNA: TGTGCCAGCAGTCGAACTCTAGCGGCTAGCACAGATACGCAGTATTTT. Translated: CASSRTLAASTDTQYF. Drawing the rest from reference TRBV7-2 and TRBJ2-3, the complete variable domain is GAGVSQSPSNKVTEKGKDVELRCDPISGHTALYWYRQSLGQGLEFLIYFQGNSAPDKSGLPSDRFSAERTGGSVSTLTIQRTQQEDSAVYLCASSRTLAASTDTQYFGPGTRLTVL.

The CDR3 DNA follows: TGTGCCAGCGAGGACCCTTGGACAGATACGCAGTATTTT. Translated, it gives CASEDPWTDTQYF. The V gene is TRBV6-5, the J gene TRBJ2-3; D not certain. The germline CDR1 and CDR2 sequences are MNHEY and SVGAGI. This CDR3 is built from 13 residues. Trimming pared 8 bases from V and 3 bases from J, leaving 12 bases between.

The sample holds many counts of this clonotype. For the CDR3, the DNA is TGTGCCACCAGCCCCGAACAATATCATGAGCAGTTCTTC. Protein sequence: CATSPEQYHEQFF. This chain joins TRBV15 and TRBJ2-1, with D uncertain. Trimming removed 5 bases from V and 8 bases from J, with 13 bases in between. CDR1 is LNHNV, CDR2 YYDKDF, per germline (reference sequence). The CDR3 has 13 amino acids.

In its sample, this clonotype was seen many times. V is TRBV5-1 and J is TRBJ2-3, with 7 bases that match TRBD2. CDR1 SGHRS and CDR2 YFSETQ come from the germline V gene. The V segment lost 0 bases and the J segment 1 base; nucleotides outside the gene matches: 5. The CDR3 has 16 amino acids. The CDR3 region is CASSLAMAGGTDTQYF. In nucleotides, the CDR3 is TGCGCCAGCAGCTTGGCCATGGCGGGGGGCACAGATACGCAGTATTTT.

This clonotype was observed a few times. The chain carries TRBV9 and TRBJ1-1; weak D call: TRBD1 (5 bases). CDR1 SGDLS and CDR2 YYNGEE come from the germline V gene. The V end lost 3 bases, the J end lost 4 bases, and 10 bases lay between the germline ends. This CDR3 is 13 amino acids long. CDR3 nucleotides: TGTGCCAGCAGCGCTGGACACCGCACTGAAGCTTTCTTT. As protein: CASSAGHRTEAFF.

The chain couples TRBV6-6 to TRBJ2-7, with D possibly being TRBD2 (6 bases). This CDR3 is 15 amino acids long. V was shortened by 2 bases and J by 5 bases, with 16 bases between the two germline ends. Looked up from germline, CDR1 is MNHNY and CDR2 is SVGAGI (reference sequence). CDR3 DNA sequence: TGTGCCAGCAGTTACGCCGGGGACTCCCTGAACGAGCAGTACTTC. As protein: CASSYAGDSLNEQYF.

The V gene is TRBV4-2, the J gene TRBJ1-5, with D possibly matching TRBD1 (5 bases). V was pared by 1 base and J by 1 base, with 11 bases between. The CDR3 spans 16 residues. Per germline, CDR1 LGHNA and CDR2 YNFKEQ. The CDR3, as DNA: TGTGCCAGCAGCCAAGTAGGGGAAAGAAGCAATCAGCCCCAGCATTTT. Translated, it gives CASSQVGERSNQPQHF.

This clonotype was seen ten or more times. This rearrangement joins TRBV20-1 to TRBJ2-1, with D unclear. Trimming left V 2 bases short and J 9 bases short, with 5 bases between. The CDR3 totals 10 residues. Germline V gene sequence: CDR1 DFQATT, CDR2 SNEGSKA (reference sequence). CDR3 nucleotides: TGCAGTGCTAGATGGGGTGAGCAGTTCTTC. It is translated as CSARWGEQFF.

The sample holds a few counts of this clonotype. The rearrangement joins TRBV3-1 to TRBJ2-7; 10 nucleotides line up with TRBD2. This CDR3 has 16 amino acids. From germline, CDR1 is LGHDT and CDR2 YNNKEL (reference sequence). J was trimmed by 1 base and V by 4 bases; bases with no gene match: 7. The CDR3 loop reads CASSPVSGGLSYEQYF. In nucleotides, the CDR3 is TGTGCCAGCAGCCCTGTTAGCGGGGGGCTATCCTACGAGCAGTACTTC.

This clonotype has more than one count but fewer than ten. The rearrangement joins TRBV12-3 or TRBV12-4 to TRBJ2-2, with TRBD2 as a possible D gene (5 bases). This CDR3 has 16 residues. V was cut by 7 bases and J by 4 bases, with 19 bases left in between. The DNA for the CDR3 is TGTGCCAGCACCCAAACTAGGCCCGTCGTCACCGGGGAGCTGTTTTTT. Amino acid sequence: CASTQTRPVVTGELFF.

This clonotype has only a few counts. The chain carries TRBV18 and TRBJ1-1, with D possibly TRBD1 on 5 matching bases. There are 17 residues in the CDR3. The germline V gene encodes CDR1 KGHSH and CDR2 LQKENI. Deletions cut 1 base from V and 1 base from J, with 16 bases between. The chain's CDR3 is CASSPRTAGGGNTEAFF. The DNA of the CDR3 is TGTGCCAGCTCACCACGTACCGCGGGGGGTGGGAACACTGAAGCTTTCTTT.

The chain carries TRBV7-6 and TRBJ2-3; D is possibly TRBD2 (5 bases). Trimming shortened V by 2 bases and J by 2 bases, and 14 bases separated the two germline ends. The CDR3 has 16 amino acids. Germline V gene data show CDR1 as SGHVS and CDR2 as FNYEAQ. The CDR3 coding sequence is TGTGCCAGCAGCTTATTCGCCAGCGGTGACACAGATACGCAGTATTTT. It specifies CASSLFASGDTDTQYF.

J is TRBJ2-2 and V is TRBV12-3 or TRBV12-4; a weak D match, TRBD2 (5 bases). Trimming shortened V by 6 bases and J by 0 bases, and 11 bases separated the two germline ends. CDR3 size: 15 residues. CDR3: CASRRGQTNTGELFF. DNA of the CDR3: TGTGCCAGCAGGCGCGGGCAGACGAACACCGGGGAGCTGTTTTTT.

This clonotype was counted between two and nine times. This chain joins TRBV9 and TRBJ2-1; D remains ambiguous. Trimming shortened V by 3 bases and J by 0 bases, and 10 bases separated the two germline ends. The germline V gene encodes CDR1 SGDLS and CDR2 YYNGEE. CDR3 size: 15 residues. The CDR3: CASSATPSSYNEQFF. Here the CDR3 DNA reads TGTGCCAGCAGCGCCACTCCTAGCTCCTACAATGAGCAGTTCTTC.

The chain's CDR3 is CASSFETGIGNNQPQHF. The CDR3, as DNA: TGTGCCAGCAGTTTTGAGACAGGGATTGGAAACAATCAGCCCCAGCATTTT. The chain combines TRBV12-3 or TRBV12-4 with TRBJ1-5, with 7 nucleotides matching TRBD1. J gave up 3 bases and V 3 bases, and 11 bases lay outside the gene matches. CDR3 size: 17 residues.

This clonotype showed up many times. This chain connects TRBV4-1 to TRBJ2-1; D not resolved. Trimming shortened V by 1 base and J by 2 bases, and 3 bases separated the two germline ends. The CDR3 loop spans 13 amino acids. Germline lookup yields CDR1 MGHRA and CDR2 YSYEKL. As DNA, the CDR3 is TGCGCCAGCAGCCAAGGTGCCTACAATGAGCAGTTCTTC. Protein: CASSQGAYNEQFF.

This clonotype occurred a few times. V usage is TRBV5-4 and J usage is TRBJ2-3, with 15 bases lining up with TRBD2. The CDR3 extends over 17 amino acids. V lost 4 bases, J lost 2 bases, and 5 bases stayed unmatched. CDR1 and CDR2 (germline): SGHNT, YYREEE (reference sequence). The CDR3, as DNA: TGTGCCAGCAGCGTCGGGACTAGCGGGGGGACCACAGATACGCAGTATTTT. It specifies CASSVGTSGGTTDTQYF.

This clonotype was seen repeatedly, ten times or more. The V gene is TRBV20-1, the J gene TRBJ2-7, with TRBD1 matching 8 bases. V dropped 6 bases and J dropped 8; count of bases not matched to a gene: 15. The CDR3 sequence is 14 residues long. In germline, CDR1 is DFQATT, CDR2 SNEGSKA (reference sequence). The CDR3 sequence: CSAPAGTGVRKQYV. The CDR3 DNA sequence: TGCAGTGCCCCGGCGGGGACAGGCGTTCGGAAGCAGTACGTC.

The rearrangement uses TRBV6-6 and TRBJ1-6; D remains unclear. This CDR3 is 14 amino acids long. Germline lookup yields CDR1 MNHNY and CDR2 SVGAGI (reference sequence). The germline V and J ends were trimmed by 2 bases and 7 bases, with 9 bases remaining between them. CDR3 DNA: TGTGCCAGCAGTTACAGAGGGTTAAATTCACCCCTCCACTTT. Its translation is CASSYRGLNSPLHF.

Only a few counts were recorded for this clonotype. The V gene is TRBV5-1, the J gene TRBJ2-1; 8 nucleotides match TRBD2. V dropped 4 bases and J dropped 6; count of bases not matched to a gene: 12. Germline V gene lookup returns CDR1 SGHRS and CDR2 YFSETQ. This CDR3 has 16 residues. Here the CDR3 reads CASSLGVIAGTNEQFF. For the CDR3, the DNA is TGCGCCAGCAGCCTGGGGGTAATAGCGGGGACCAATGAGCAGTTCTTC. Full variable domain (outside the CDR3, taken from reference TRBV5-1 and TRBJ2-1): KAGVTQTPRYLIKTRGQQVTLSCSPISGHRSVSWYQQTPGQGLQFLFEYFSETQRNKGNFPGRFSGRQFSNSRSEMNVSTLELGDSALYLCASSLGVIAGTNEQFFGPGTRLTVL.

This clonotype was observed a few times. The V and J genes are TRBV11-1 and TRBJ2-7, with TRBD1 matching 9 bases. Unmatched junction bases numbered 8, after V lost 5 bases and J lost 6 bases. The CDR3 length is 14 residues. Germline CDR1 is SGHAT and CDR2 is FQDESV (reference sequence). DNA for the CDR3: TGTGCCAGCAGCCCCGGGACAGGGTTGAGCGAGCAGTACTTC. It specifies CASSPGTGLSEQYF.

This clonotype was recorded a few times. The gene calls are TRBV5-1 and TRBJ2-7; D uncertain. Germline V gene data show CDR1 as SGHRS and CDR2 as YFSETQ. The V end lost 4 bases, the J end lost 0 bases, and 11 bases lay between the germline ends. This CDR3 is 14 amino acids long. This CDR3 is CASSPRFSSYEQYF. CDR3 bases: TGCGCCAGCAGCCCCCGGTTTTCCTCCTACGAGCAGTACTTC. The complete variable domain, with remaining parts taken from reference TRBV5-1 and TRBJ2-7, reads KAGVTQTPRYLIKTRGQQVTLSCSPISGHRSVSWYQQTPGQGLQFLFEYFSETQRNKGNFPGRFSGRQFSNSRSEMNVSTLELGDSALYLCASSPRFSSYEQYFGPGTRLTVT.

The chain employs TRBV29-1 and TRBJ2-3, with 11 bases matching TRBD2. Unmatched junction bases numbered 5, after V lost 3 bases and J lost 3 bases. This CDR3 region has 15 residues. Germline V gene sequence: CDR1 SQVTM, CDR2 ANQGSEA. CDR3 in DNA: TGCAGCGTTGAGCTAGCGGGGGGCTCTACAGATACGCAGTATTTT. It yields the protein CSVELAGGSTDTQYF.

J is TRBJ2-3 and V is TRBV5-1, with D perhaps matching TRBD1 (7 bases). The CDR3 is 15 residues long. V lost 3 bases to trimming and J lost 2 bases, with 13 bases between them. Germline V gene sequence: CDR1 SGHRS, CDR2 YFSETQ. The CDR3 loop reads CASSWRQGLTDTQYF. The CDR3 DNA sequence: TGCGCCAGCAGCTGGAGACAGGGACTCACAGATACGCAGTATTTT.

J is TRBJ1-2 and V is TRBV6-5; maybe TRBD1 (5 bases). Germline loops: CDR1 MNHEY, CDR2 SVGAGI. The CDR3 has 13 amino acids. The V end was cut by 7 bases, the J end by 3 bases, with 12 bases between. The CDR3 loop is CASTLGGDYGYTF. The CDR3 DNA is TGTGCCAGCACCCTTGGAGGGGACTATGGCTACACCTTC.

The chain recombines TRBV4-2 with TRBJ1-2; tentative D call: TRBD1 (6 bases). Trimming cost V 0 bases and J 2 bases, with 13 bases left between them. The germline CDR1 and CDR2 sequences are LGHNA and YNFKEQ. The CDR3 is 16 amino acids. The CDR3 bases are TGTGCCAGCAGCCAAGATACCAGGACAGCAAACTATGGCTACACCTTC. Translating gives CASSQDTRTANYGYTF.

The chain couples TRBV28 to TRBJ2-2; 7 nucleotides line up with TRBD1. Looked up from germline, CDR1 is MDHEN and CDR2 is SYDVKM. V gave up 5 bases and J gave up 5 bases; unmatched junction bases: 8. The CDR3 has 15 residues. CDR3 residues: CASSTGVGSTGELFF. CDR3 bases: TGTGCCAGCAGTACAGGGGTGGGGAGTACCGGGGAGCTGTTTTTT.

This clonotype was observed a few times. The chain uses TRBV20-1 and TRBJ2-1, with TRBD2 identical over 8 bases. The V gene's germline CDR1 is DFQATT and CDR2 SNEGSKA (reference sequence). The CDR3 has 13 amino acids. With 7 bases clipped from V and 4 bases from J, the junction kept 6 bases outside the gene matches. CDR3 protein: CSVRLASYNEQFF. The CDR3 nucleotides read TGCAGTGTCAGACTAGCGTCGTACAATGAGCAGTTCTTC.

This clonotype was picked up many times. The chain carries TRBV11-2 and TRBJ1-1, with 7 bases lining up with TRBD1. The CDR3 contains 14 residues. Germline values: CDR1 SGHAT, CDR2 FQNNGV. V lost 7 bases, J lost 7 bases, and 12 bases stayed unmatched. CDR3 loop: CASTPVGGTVEAFF. The CDR3 DNA reads TGTGCCAGCACCCCCGTTGGGGGGACAGTTGAAGCTTTCTTT.

This clonotype was picked up many times. The gene calls are TRBV5-5 and TRBJ1-2; tentative D call: TRBD1 (5 bases). The CDR3 sequence is 16 residues long. V was shortened by 3 bases and J by 2 bases, with 17 bases between the two germline ends. Germline values: CDR1 SGHKS, CDR2 YYEKEE (reference sequence). CDR3 DNA sequence: TGTGCCAGCAGCTCAAGACCGGGACCGGAGAACTATGGCTACACCTTC. Translating gives CASSSRPGPENYGYTF.